This T cell receptor (beta chain) was found in a study of T cell clonality in common variable immunodeficiency. This CDR3 has 14 amino acids. CDR1 SQVTM and CDR2 ANQGSEA come from the germline V gene. This clone was counted at least ten times. The read ends 3 residues early relative to the CDR3; the germline J gene fills the gap. The assay was immunoSEQ multiplex PCR, and TCRdb's table has in-frame clones only and misses some. The sample lists about 52,000 clones, none appearing once, the ten largest making up more than 1.5%. The specimen sequenced was peripheral blood mononuclear cells. The chain recombines TRBV29-1 with TRBJ2-2; perhaps TRBD1 as D (6 bases). The source of this sequence is a person aged 18-70 years in good health. The covered CDR3 bases are TGCAGCGTGGGAAGGGGCGCAGGGGCCAACGTG. This codes for CSVGRGAGANV. The whole CDR3 sequence reads CSVGRGAGANVLFF.